The T cell receptor (beta chain) described here comes from a study of identical twins. Germline V gives CDR1 LGHNA, CDR2 YSLEER. The CDR3 sequence is 13 residues long. The V gene lost 0 bases and the J gene lost 6 bases, with 9 bases spanning the gap. Details on this clonotype: Its target is not known.

cDNA molecules carried unique molecular identifiers, and template switching added a universal primer site. TCRdb processed the 5' RACE reads anew with MiXCR; each CDR3 protein has one entry. The sample consists of about 730,000 distinct CDR3 sequences, 21% of them appearing once. General observations from the study: Out-of-frame TCR alpha sharing in monozygotic twins exceeded recombination model predictions. Abundant beta clonotypes from cord blood had fewer insertions, unlike memory repertoires, which showed none.

These data were also reused for a study on T cells expressing NK-cell markers.

The clonotype was recovered from a woman younger than 35 in good health. The chain is built from TRBV4-3 and TRBJ2-7, with D uncertain. Material for sequencing was PBMCs. The CDR3 spells CASSQDTGSEQYF. CDR3 nucleotides: TGCGCCAGCAGCCAAGACACGGGTTCCGAGCAGTACTTC.